Here is one TCR beta chain with its context. Antigen: not known. Using its own MiXCR run on the 5' RACE reads, TCRdb lists one record per CDR3 protein. Of around 64,000 distinct CDR3 sequences in the sample, roughly 12% were seen once. V dropped 6 bases and J dropped 2 bases, with 11 bases sitting between them. The CDR3 runs to 14 residues. Looked up from germline, CDR1 is MGHDK and CDR2 is SYGVNS. The entry originates in a study of early T cells in non-severe SARS-CoV-2 infection. General observations from the study: VDJdb matching, biased toward anti-spike CD8 responses, missed private and CD4 specificities.

The material sequenced was whole blood, taken at baseline. This clonotype was sampled from an adult who was a healthcare worker with PCR-confirmed SARS-CoV-2 infection or an uninfected control (not recorded which). The genes are TRBV25-1 and TRBJ1-5, with D possibly TRBD1 on 5 matching bases. DNA for the CDR3: TGTGCCAGCAGCCGGGGGGGAGGCAATCAGCCCCAGCATTTT. Translating gives CASSRGGGNQPQHF.